The next 19 T cell receptor beta chains were all read from a single sample in a study of shared clonotypes between healthy human individuals (dated by TCRdb to the early 2020s). Library preparation was by the immunoSEQ multiplex PCR assay. TCRdb took over this immuneACCESS table, retaining in-frame rearrangements with V and J assigned. Such tables are incomplete; in checked studies, under half of the missing clones stem from an unresolved V gene, and the remainder is unexplained. Here the sample has roughly 720,000 clones; about nine tenths occur a single time. The ten largest make up 30% to 40% of the sample. What was sequenced was memory CD8+ T cells from PBMCs. Reading the label with the study, this specimen's cell subset or site is: CD45RO+ cells pooled with CCR7-negative TemRA cells. The receptors shown here come from a man aged 18-30 years in good health. Some clones in this sample may be carry-over from other donors' samples.

The rearrangement links TRBV29-1 to TRBJ2-6, with 7 bases fitting TRBD1. The CDR3 extends over 16 amino acids. V dropped 4 bases and J dropped 3; count of bases not matched to a gene: 9. Germline V gives CDR1 SQVTM, CDR2 ANQGSEA. CDR3: CSVVQGWAGGANVLTF. CDR3 coding DNA: TGCAGCGTTGTACAGGGGTGGGCAGGTGGGGCCAACGTCCTGACTTTC.

The count of this clone is one. V and J are TRBV11-2 and TRBJ1-3, with TRBD1 matching over 7 bases. With V trimmed by 5 bases and J by 5 bases, 12 bases remained unmatched. The CDR3 totals 16 residues. From germline, CDR1 is SGHAT and CDR2 FQNNGV. The CDR3 here is CASSPRTGQDRNTIYF. In DNA, the CDR3 is TGTGCCAGCAGCCCACGGACAGGTCAGGATCGAAACACCATATATTTT.

The chain couples TRBV6-5 to TRBJ2-1, with 8 bases fitting TRBD2. This CDR3 is built from 11 residues. Per the germline V gene, CDR1 is MNHEY and CDR2 is SVGAGI. V lost 8 bases, J lost 10 bases, and 4 bases stayed unmatched. CDR3 sequence: CASLSGGEQFF. DNA of the CDR3: TGTGCCAGCTTATCGGGAGGGGAGCAGTTCTTC.

V and J are TRBV15 and TRBJ1-2; the match to TRBD1 covers 9 bases. This CDR3 is 15 amino acids long. Germline V gene sequence: CDR1 LNHNV, CDR2 YYDKDF (reference sequence). Losses at the gene ends were 5 bases for V and 8 bases for J; bases not matched to a gene: 12. As DNA, the CDR3 is TGTGCCACCAGCGGACCGGGACAGGGTTTTATGGGCTACACCTTC. It codes for CATSGPGQGFMGYTF.

This chain links TRBV6-5 with TRBJ1-3; D remains unclear. Germline lookup yields CDR1 MNHEY and CDR2 SVGAGI. Trimming removed 8 bases at V and 0 bases at J, with 11 bases between. This CDR3 is built from 14 residues. The CDR3 nucleotides read TGTGCCAGCCGGACGGGTAGCTCTGGAAACACCATATATTTT. This translates into CASRTGSSGNTIYF.

The V and J genes are TRBV6-5 and TRBJ2-5, with D possibly TRBD1 on 6 matching bases. This CDR3 region has 15 residues. Germline V gene data show CDR1 as MNHEY and CDR2 as SVGAGI. V lost 1 base, J lost 0 bases, and 9 bases lay in between. DNA for the CDR3: TGTGCCAGCAGTTACTGGGGGCGGAACCAAGAGACCCAGTACTTC. Residues: CASSYWGRNQETQYF.

The rearrangement uses TRBV4-1 and TRBJ2-2; D gene uncertain. Trimming stripped 0 bases from V and 4 bases from J, with 9 bases between. Germline V gene data show CDR1 as MGHRA and CDR2 as YSYEKL. CDR3 length: 15 amino acids. CDR3 amino acids: CASSQDFRPTGELFF. CDR3 bases: TGCGCCAGCAGCCAAGATTTTCGGCCCACCGGGGAGCTGTTTTTT.

V is TRBV14 and J is TRBJ2-7; D possibly corresponds to TRBD1 (5 bases). Deletions cut 4 bases from V and 6 bases from J, with 13 bases between. Germline assignment: CDR1 SGHDN and CDR2 FVKESK. CDR3 length equals 13 residues. The CDR3 sequence: CASSRLGVREQYF. The DNA for the CDR3 is TGTGCCAGCAGCCGCCTAGGGGTCCGCGAGCAGTACTTC.

The chain has TRBV5-1 and TRBJ1-2; TRBD1 is a possible D gene (6 bases). V lost 3 bases to trimming and J lost 3 bases, with 15 bases between them. CDR1 and CDR2 from the germline V gene are SGHRS and YFSETQ. The CDR3 loop spans 15 amino acids. The chain's CDR3 is CASSSYRGGYYGYTF. The DNA of the CDR3 is TGCGCCAGCAGCTCTTACCGAGGGGGATACTATGGCTACACCTTC.

This chain links TRBV27 with TRBJ1-5; weak D call: TRBD1 (5 bases). The CDR3 is made up of 14 amino acids. V was shortened by 4 bases and J by 0 bases, with 7 bases between the two germline ends. CDR1 MNHEY and CDR2 SMNVEV come from the germline V gene (reference sequence). The CDR3 region has the DNA TGTGCCAGCAGTTGGGGGGGTAGCAATCAGCCCCAGCATTTT. Protein: CASSWGGSNQPQHF.

The chain links TRBV7-9 to TRBJ1-4; 7 bases are shared with TRBD1. Germline V gene data show CDR1 as SEHNR and CDR2 as FQNEAQ (reference sequence). The CDR3 is 16 amino acids. With V trimmed by 2 bases and J by 5 bases, 8 bases remained unmatched. The CDR3 nucleotides read TGTGCCAGCAGCTTACAGGGACAGCGGATCAATGAAAAACTGTTTTTT. It yields the protein CASSLQGQRINEKLFF.

The rearrangement uses TRBV7-9 and TRBJ2-7; D tentatively reads TRBD1 or TRBD2 (6 bases each). V lost 5 bases, J lost 6 bases, and 20 bases lay in between. This CDR3 is 15 amino acids long. Germline V gene sequence: CDR1 SEHNR, CDR2 FQNEAQ (reference sequence). The CDR3 protein is CASSLPRGDTGEQYF. The CDR3, as DNA: TGTGCCAGCAGCCTTCCGAGGGGGGACACAGGCGAGCAGTACTTC. The full variable domain, its missing parts supplied by reference TRBV7-9 and TRBJ2-7, is DTGVSQNPRHKITKRGQNVTFRCDPISEHNRLYWYRQTLGQGPEFLTYFQNEAQLEKSRLLSDRFSAERPKGSFSTLEIQRTEQGDSAMYLCASSLPRGDTGEQYFGPGTRLTVT.

A single count supports this clone. The chain couples TRBV7-2 to TRBJ2-1; D possibly uses TRBD1 or TRBD2 (5 bases each). The CDR3 loop spans 14 amino acids. Germline CDR1 is SGHTA and CDR2 is FQGNSA. The germline V and J ends were trimmed by 5 bases and 4 bases, with 12 bases remaining between them. The CDR3 region has the DNA TGTGCCAGCAGCCCGGGACCCCAATACAATGAGCAGTTCTTC. It translates to CASSPGPQYNEQFF.

The chain recombines TRBV25-1 with TRBJ1-5; unclear D gene. In germline, CDR1 is MGHDK, CDR2 SYGVNS. This CDR3 is 13 amino acids long. Trimming removed 2 bases from V and 3 bases from J, with 5 bases in between. The CDR3 nucleotides are TGTGCCAGCAGTGAAGCCCCCAATCAGCCCCAGCATTTT. Translated: CASSEAPNQPQHF. Full variable domain (remainder filled in from reference TRBV25-1 and TRBJ1-5): EADIYQTPRYLVIGTGKKITLECSQTMGHDKMYWYQQDPGMELHLIHYSYGVNSTEKGDLSSESTVSRIRTEHFPLTLESARPSHTSQYLCASSEAPNQPQHFGDGTRLSIL.

This clone was picked up many times. This specimen includes other DNA sequences encoding the same CDR3. J is TRBJ1-4 and V is TRBV9; 9 positions agree with TRBD1. The germline V gene has CDR1 SGDLS and CDR2 YYNGEE. This CDR3 is built from 14 residues. The V gene end was trimmed by 2 bases and the J gene end by 8 bases; junction bases not matched to a gene: 4. The CDR3 reads CASSVGQGGEKLFF. As DNA, the CDR3 is TGTGCCAGCAGCGTGGGACAGGGCGGCGAAAAACTGTTTTTT. Complete variable domain (other parts from reference TRBV9 and TRBJ1-4): DSGVTQTPKHLITATGQRVTLRCSPRSGDLSVYWYQQSLDQGLQFLIQYYNGEERAKGNILERFSAQQFPDLHSELNLSSLELGDSALYFCASSVGQGGEKLFFGSGTQLSVL.

This chain joins TRBV28 and TRBJ1-5; D call uncertain. The CDR3 length is 16 residues. The ends were cut back, 4 bases at V and 8 bases at J, with 21 bases in the middle. Germline loops: CDR1 MDHEN, CDR2 SYDVKM. CDR3 bases: TGTGCCAGCAGTTCTCCAGCTGACACTAGCGGGGAGCCCCAGCATTTT. Amino acid sequence: CASSSPADTSGEPQHF.

The J gene is TRBJ2-1, the V gene TRBV7-8, with D hard to call. CDR1 is SGHVS and CDR2 is FQNEAQ in the germline V gene. V shed 3 bases and J shed 0 bases, with 15 bases lying between them. The length of the CDR3 is 17 residues. CDR3 amino acids: CASSLFVAESSYNEQFF. In nucleotides, the CDR3 is TGTGCCAGCAGCTTGTTCGTTGCGGAGAGCTCCTACAATGAGCAGTTCTTC.

CDR3 DNA sequence: TGTGCCAGCTTAGGGTCCCGCACCGGGGAGCTGTTTTTT. Encoded protein: CASLGSRTGELFF. The genes are TRBV27 and TRBJ2-2; D unresolved. CDR1 and CDR2 (germline): MNHEY, SMNVEV (reference sequence). V was shortened by 8 bases and J by 4 bases, with 11 bases between the two germline ends. This CDR3 has 13 residues.

The V gene is TRBV19, the J gene TRBJ2-7; perhaps TRBD1 as D (5 bases). V shed 7 bases and J shed 2 bases, with 12 bases lying between them. CDR1 and CDR2 from the germline V gene are LNHDA and SQIVND (reference sequence). CDR3 size: 13 residues. The CDR3 is CASIGDRPYEQYF. The CDR3 DNA reads as TGTGCCAGTATAGGTGACAGACCCTACGAGCAGTACTTC.